The text below deals with one T cell receptor (beta chain). The antigen it recognizes is unknown. Base-call qualities are not available, and no considerably larger clone is one nucleotide away. The data derive from a study of CD4 T cells in relation to SARS-CoV-2 and coronaviruses (dated by TCRdb to the early 2020s). Regarding the complete study: A median age of about 39 years, with a range of roughly 21 to 75 years, was recorded for the full convalescent cohort of around 12 patients. Expansion assays from other donors in the study were sequenced with a different, Illumina-based TCR-beta assay. Among the roughly 12 convalescent patients, 8 males and 4 females were included, and two of the subjects were Hispanic. At the level of individual TCR clonotypes, the study evaluated whether memory CD4+ T cells crossreact between the spike proteins of SARS-CoV-2 and those of common cold coronaviruses. The Adaptive Biotechnologies TCR-sequencing kit was used to sequence samples from a few pre-COVID donors and the naive versus memory experiments, while other data came from Illumina-based sequencing. Patient-derived lymphoblastoid cell lines were used to map the HLA restriction of shared crossreactive spike epitopes. Study-wide conclusions, independent of this receptor: Sequencing naive versus memory cells indicated that the assay picks up memory recall responses, not primary responses primed during culture. No donor contributed both pre-pandemic and post-infection samples, which limited tracing the source of pre-existing responses. Small numbers of patients and of tested TCRs were a limitation of the study. Memory CD4+ clonotypes crossrecognizing SARS-CoV-2 and at least one common cold coronavirus spike were found in 55% to 70% of donors. Since the crossreactivity analysis centred on spike protein, crossreactivity against other viral proteins was not assessed. Significantly weaker SARS-CoV-2-driven expansion was shown by crossreactive clones than by monoreactive clones, consistent with antigenic imprinting.

Uncultured naive and memory CD4+ T cell DNA received deep-resolution immunoSEQ TCR-beta sequencing. From the authors' description of their analysis: During preprocessing, nonproductive sequences were discarded, as were any CDR3s that did not begin with C, did not end with F or W, or were shorter than 7 amino acids. Cultured and uncultured naive and memory CD4+ repertoires were searched for previously identified spike- and CEF-reactive CDR3s. CDR3 homology was measured as pairwise Levenshtein distance, computed with the stringdist R package after trimming three terminal residues from each end. TCRdb limited this immuneACCESS table to in-frame rearrangements with V and J called. A share of clones is missing; checked studies link under half to unresolved V genes, and the rest is unexplained. V, J and clone size reflect that table, while D and trimming were determined from the DNA. Counted in this sample were around 54,000 clones; 92% of them appeared once. Of the sample, approximately 0.4% is held by the ten largest clones.

CDR1 and CDR2, per the germline V gene, are SNHLY and FYNNEI. The junction carries 9 bases between V and J, which are trimmed by 3 bases and 6 bases respectively. From its cysteine to its phenylalanine, the CDR3 spans 14 amino acids. Only the CDR3 DNA stays, 42 bases, in frame from base 1. To separate naive from memory CD4+ T cells, cryopreserved PBMCs first underwent CD4 enrichment and then EasySep naive CD4+ T cell enrichment. Ficoll-Paque PLUS gradient centrifugation was used to isolate PBMCs from leukapheresis product or whole blood. PBMCs were either cryopreserved at -140 degrees C or used fresh in the expansion assay. The QIAamp Micro DNA Kit was used to extract genomic DNA from the CD4+ T cells.

This sequence uses TRBV2 and TRBJ1-6; the D gene cannot be named for sure. Sequenced input: naive CD4+ T cells from PBMCs. Interpreted using the paper, the cell subset or site label stands for: naive CD4+ T cells isolated by negative enrichment. This receptor was obtained from an adult with COVID-19. The DNA reads as follows: TGTGCCAGCAGTGAGTCGCGCCGTAATTCACCCCTCCACTTT. Translated, it gives CASSESRRNSPLHF.